The 20 T cell receptor beta chains below come from one sample, sequenced in a study of T-cell memory formation after mild COVID-19. TCRdb reanalysed the 5' RACE reads using MiXCR and keeps one entry per CDR3 protein. The sample yields 210,000 or so distinct CDR3 sequences, around 18% seen once. Sequencing input: PBMCs or a T cell subset sorted from them (not recorded which). These receptors came from an adult woman who had mild COVID-19 (a few samples of this study predate the infection). Cell type and time point are not known.

The chain couples TRBV6-2 or TRBV6-3 to TRBJ1-2, with 10 bases matching TRBD1. This CDR3 contains 14 residues. The V gene's germline CDR1 is MNHEY and CDR2 SVGEGT. Losses at the gene ends were 7 bases for V and 5 bases for J; bases not matched to a gene: 7. This CDR3 is CASIRTGGGYGYTF. DNA of the CDR3: TGTGCCAGCATCCGGACAGGGGGTGGATATGGCTACACCTTC.

This clonotype was counted between two and nine times. The chain recombines TRBV7-9 with TRBJ2-5; 9 bases line up with TRBD2. The V gene's germline CDR1 is SEHNR and CDR2 FQNEAQ (reference sequence). J gave up 5 bases and V 4 bases, and 8 bases lay outside the gene matches. The length of the CDR3 is 15 residues. CDR3: CASSSSLAGGETQYF. The CDR3 nucleotides are TGTGCCAGCAGCTCATCTTTGGCGGGGGGGGAGACCCAGTACTTC. The variable domain in full, with the rest retrieved from reference TRBV7-9 and TRBJ2-5, is DTGVSQNPRHKITKRGQNVTFRCDPISEHNRLYWYRQTLGQGPEFLTYFQNEAQLEKSRLLSDRFSAERPKGSFSTLEIQRTEQGDSAMYLCASSSSLAGGETQYFGPGTRLLVL.

The rearrangement uses TRBV3-1 and TRBJ2-7; 7 nucleotides align to TRBD2. This CDR3 is built from 16 residues. Germline trimming cut 5 bases from V and 2 bases from J; bases unmatched to any gene: 12. Per the germline V gene, CDR1 is LGHDT and CDR2 is YNNKEL (reference sequence). CDR3 residues: CASSARPLADTYEQYF. In DNA, the CDR3 is TGTGCCAGCAGCGCCCGCCCGCTAGCGGATACCTACGAGCAGTACTTC.

CDR3 sequence reads: CASSLNLSPLHF. As DNA, the CDR3 is TGTGCCAGCAGTTTGAACCTCTCACCCCTCCACTTT. The gene calls are TRBV12-3 or TRBV12-4 and TRBJ1-6, with D uncertain. The CDR3 is made up of 12 amino acids. The V and J ends lost 3 bases and 10 bases respectively, with 7 bases between them.

The chain is built from TRBV7-2 and TRBJ1-5; D uncertain. The CDR3 sequence is 15 residues long. V lost 5 bases and J 6 bases, leaving 17 bases between the germline ends. In germline, CDR1 is SGHTA, CDR2 FQGNSA. CDR3 DNA: TGTGCCAGCAGCCTTGGTCCTGCCCTAGGTCAGCCCCAGCATTTT. Translating gives CASSLGPALGQPQHF.

The table lists this clonotype with many counts. The chain has TRBV3-1 and TRBJ2-2, with 8 nucleotides matching TRBD1. Trimming cost V 4 bases and J 3 bases; bases outside gene matches: 10. This CDR3 contains 17 residues. The germline V gene has CDR1 LGHDT and CDR2 YNNKEL (reference sequence). CDR3 in DNA: TGTGCCAGCAGCCCTGTGGGCAGGGGGCAGTACACCGGGGAGCTGTTTTTT. Its protein product is CASSPVGRGQYTGELFF.

The chain recombines TRBV7-8 with TRBJ2-5, with D tentatively TRBD2 (7 bases). Germline lookup yields CDR1 SGHVS and CDR2 FQNEAQ. CDR3 length: 12 residues. The V end was cut by 2 bases, the J end by 14 bases, with 15 bases between. The CDR3 coding sequence is TGTGCCAGCAGCTTAAGTGGCGGGGGCACTTACTTC. Translating it yields CASSLSGGGTYF.

There are a few counts of this clonotype. V and J are TRBV24-1 and TRBJ2-1; 12 nucleotides agree with TRBD2. CDR1 and CDR2 (germline): KGHDR, SFDVKD. This CDR3 is built from 16 residues. V shed 4 bases, J shed 5 bases, and the junction held 5 bases outside the gene matches. CDR3 DNA: TGTGCCACCAGTGACACACTAGCGGGGGGTAACAATGAGCAGTTCTTC. It specifies CATSDTLAGGNNEQFF.

This chain links TRBV6-1 with TRBJ2-7, with D perhaps TRBD2 (6 bases). V lost 4 bases and J 1 base, leaving 14 bases between the germline ends. Germline assignment: CDR1 MNHNS and CDR2 SASEGT. The CDR3 spans 15 residues. CDR3 residues: CASSVGGSLSYEQYF. CDR3 DNA: TGTGCCAGCAGTGTAGGAGGGTCCCTATCCTACGAGCAGTACTTC.

The J gene is TRBJ2-7, the V gene TRBV5-1, with 10 bases aligning to TRBD1. Germline CDR1 SGHRS, CDR2 YFSETQ. V dropped 6 bases and J dropped 3; count of bases not matched to a gene: 9. This CDR3 contains 15 residues. CDR3 bases: TGCGCCAGCACGGGGTTGGGACAGGGGCGCTACGAGCAGTACTTC. It is translated as CASTGLGQGRYEQYF.

The genes are TRBV2 and TRBJ2-3; D may be TRBD2 (6 bases). This CDR3 comprises 14 residues. The germline V gene encodes CDR1 SNHLY and CDR2 FYNNEI. V lost 5 bases and J 2 bases, leaving 11 bases between the germline ends. The CDR3 here is CASSPGLNTDTQYF. Here the CDR3 DNA reads TGTGCCAGCAGTCCGGGACTTAACACAGATACGCAGTATTTT.

The chain recombines TRBV27 with TRBJ2-6; D tentatively fits TRBD1 or TRBD2 (5 bases each). The V end lost 7 bases, the J end lost 0 bases, and 19 bases lay between the germline ends. This CDR3 region has 18 residues. Germline-derived CDR1 and CDR2 are MNHEY and SMNVEV (reference sequence). Here the CDR3 DNA reads TGTGCCAGCACCCAGTGGGGACGTCCGAGCTCTGGGGCCAACGTCCTGACTTTC. This sequence encodes CASTQWGRPSSGANVLTF. Full variable domain (remainder filled in from reference TRBV27 and TRBJ2-6): EAQVTQNPRYLITVTGKKLTVTCSQNMNHEYMSWYRQDPGLGLRQIYYSMNVEVTDKGDVPEGYKVSRKEKRNFPLILESPSPNQTSLYFCASTQWGRPSSGANVLTFGAGSRLTVL.

The chain carries TRBV24-1 and TRBJ2-1; the match to TRBD2 covers 12 bases. CDR3 length: 17 amino acids. The germline CDR1 and CDR2 sequences are KGHDR and SFDVKD. With V trimmed by 4 bases and J by 10 bases, 13 bases remained unmatched. DNA for the CDR3: TGTGCCACCAGTGACCTGACTAGCGGGGGCGCCCTTGGAGAGCAGTTCTTC. Its translation is CATSDLTSGGALGEQFF.

The chain has TRBV20-1 and TRBJ1-5; D is undetermined. The CDR3 has 14 amino acids. The germline V and J ends were trimmed by 3 bases and 2 bases, with 11 bases remaining between them. Germline-derived CDR1 and CDR2 are DFQATT and SNEGSKA (reference sequence). CDR3 protein: CSASGRLGNQPQHF. As DNA, the CDR3 is TGCAGTGCTAGCGGGAGGTTGGGCAATCAGCCCCAGCATTTT.

The V and J genes are TRBV6-5 and TRBJ1-1; no firm D call. V was cut by 0 bases and J by 7 bases, with 12 bases left in between. The CDR3 length is 14 residues. In germline, CDR1 is MNHEY, CDR2 SVGAGI. CDR3 amino acids: CASSYSGSLGEAFF. CDR3 nucleotides: TGTGCCAGCAGTTACTCAGGCAGTTTGGGTGAAGCTTTCTTT.

This clonotype was found a few times. V and J are TRBV29-1 and TRBJ1-1; a possible D gene is TRBD1 (5 bases). Germline V gives CDR1 SQVTM, CDR2 ANQGSEA. The CDR3 covers 14 residues. Trimming stripped 2 bases from V and 4 bases from J, with 14 bases between. CDR3 nucleotide sequence: TGCAGCGTTGAACCCCGCCTCGGGGGCACTGAAGCTTTCTTT. This gives the protein CSVEPRLGGTEAFF.

This clonotype has a handful of counts. The chain employs TRBV7-2 and TRBJ2-3, with 7 bases identical to TRBD2. J gave up 2 bases and V 5 bases, and 10 bases lay outside the gene matches. CDR1 and CDR2 (germline): SGHTA, FQGNSA. The length of the CDR3 is 16 residues. CDR3 protein: CASSRTAGRATDTQYF. The CDR3 DNA follows: TGTGCCAGCAGCCGTACGGCAGGGAGGGCCACAGATACGCAGTATTTT.

The genes are TRBV20-1 and TRBJ2-1; possibly TRBD2 for D (7 bases). Trimming left V 0 bases short and J 3 bases short, with 12 bases between. The CDR3 is 15 amino acids. Germline V gives CDR1 DFQATT, CDR2 SNEGSKA (reference sequence). Written as DNA, the CDR3 is TGCAGTGCTAGAGAGGGGGGGCCCGTCTACAATGAGCAGTTCTTC. Its protein product is CSAREGGPVYNEQFF.

The chain employs TRBV14 and TRBJ2-1; TRBD1 aligns across 7 bases. This CDR3 region has 13 residues. The germline CDR1 and CDR2 sequences are SGHDN and FVKESK. Trimming removed 4 bases from V and 4 bases from J; junction bases left unmatched: 1. The DNA of the CDR3 is TGTGCCAGCAGCCGACAGGGTTACAATGAGCAGTTCTTC. Encoded protein: CASSRQGYNEQFF.

This chain connects TRBV12-3 or TRBV12-4 to TRBJ1-1; D perhaps matches TRBD1 (5 bases). The CDR3 loop spans 16 amino acids. The V end lost 4 bases, the J end lost 6 bases, and 21 bases lay between the germline ends. The CDR3 sequence is CASSSRGRQSYAEAFF. The CDR3 nucleotides are TGTGCCAGCAGTTCGCGGGGGAGGCAGTCTTACGCTGAAGCTTTCTTT.